What follows are 29 T cell receptor beta chains derived from one specimen sequenced in a study of cytomegalovirus exposure and HLA in healthy donors. Primers included in the PCR were 60 Vbeta and 13 Jbeta primers. Sequencing was performed with immunoSEQ multiplex PCR; in TCRdb, only in-frame clones are kept and a portion is missing. The sample has around 220,000 clones, approximately 70% seen once. The sample consisted of PBMCs. All receptors derive from a woman in her 30s in good health and CMV-seronegative.

The table lists this clone with a few counts. The chain couples TRBV7-2 to TRBJ1-5; tentative D call: TRBD1 (6 bases). CDR3 length equals 13 residues. With 5 bases removed from V and 5 bases from J, the gap between germline ends came to 10 bases. Germline V gene lookup returns CDR1 SGHTA and CDR2 FQGNSA. In nucleotides, the CDR3 is TGTGCCAGCAGCCTTGGGGGCTATCAGCCCCAGCATTTT. Protein product: CASSLGGYQPQHF.

As to this clone: Additional DNA sequences in this sample encode the identical CDR3. The chain combines TRBV6-5 with TRBJ1-1; D is undetermined. CDR1 is MNHEY, CDR2 SVGAGI, per germline. The ends were cut back, 0 bases at V and 1 base at J, with 6 bases in the middle. This CDR3 is 14 amino acids long. The CDR3 DNA reads TGTGCCAGCAGTTACTCCACTTCGAACACTGAAGCTTTCTTT. It is translated as CASSYSTSNTEAFF.

The chain links TRBV7-3 to TRBJ1-1; possibly TRBD1 for D (5 bases). Germline V lookup: CDR1 SGHTA, CDR2 FQGTGA. The CDR3 is 15 amino acids. The V and J ends lost 5 bases and 3 bases respectively, with 16 bases between them. CDR3 sequence (DNA): TGTGCCAGCAGCCGCGGGGGAGGTGAGGACACTGAAGCTTTCTTT. This codes for CASSRGGGEDTEAFF.

This chain joins TRBV7-6 and TRBJ2-1; 8 positions match TRBD2. Per the germline V gene, CDR1 is SGHVS and CDR2 is FNYEAQ. This CDR3 comprises 17 residues. V dropped 2 bases and J dropped 5; count of bases not matched to a gene: 11. Written as DNA, the CDR3 is TGTGCCAGCAGCTTATACCCTCCCAGCGGGGGCGACAATGAGCAGTTCTTC. This encodes CASSLYPPSGGDNEQFF.

V usage is TRBV5-1 and J usage is TRBJ2-1, with TRBD2 matching over 7 bases. The junction had 3 bases not matched to a gene; V was cut back by 3 bases and J by 0 bases. CDR3 length: 15 amino acids. CDR1 is SGHRS and CDR2 is YFSETQ in the germline V gene. The CDR3 DNA sequence: TGCGCCAGCAGCTGGAGCGGGGCCTCCTACAATGAGCAGTTCTTC. This gives the protein CASSWSGASYNEQFF.

About this clone: A read error may produce the germline difference seen at one junction end. The chain uses TRBV7-3 and TRBJ2-2; 8 bases align to TRBD1. The CDR3 length is 17 residues. Germline V gene sequence: CDR1 SGHTA, CDR2 FQGTGA. CDR3 sequence reads: CVSSIDGQGARTGELFF. Written as DNA, the CDR3 is TGTGTCAGCAGCATAGACGGCCAGGGGGCTCGCACCGGGGAGCTGTTTTTT.

This sequence joins TRBV7-9 and TRBJ1-1, with D unclear. This CDR3 contains 13 residues. Germline-derived CDR1 and CDR2 are SEHNR and FQNEAQ (reference sequence). V was trimmed by 2 bases and J by 3 bases, leaving 7 bases between them. The CDR3 coding sequence is TGTGCCAGCAGCTTATACGCAGACACTGAAGCTTTCTTT. Translated: CASSLYADTEAFF.

The V call is TRBV5-4, the J call TRBJ2-5; the match to TRBD2 covers 12 bases. The DNA end is more similar to TRBJ2-7, so the J call may be wrong. CDR1 is SGHNT, CDR2 YYREEE, per germline (reference sequence). The CDR3 has 14 amino acids. CDR3 DNA: TGTGCCAGTCGGCTAGCGGGGGGGGCCAACGAGCAGTACTTC. Its protein is CASRLAGGANEQYF.

V gene TRBV11-2 combines with J gene TRBJ1-2, with D perhaps TRBD1 (6 bases). The CDR3 runs 16 residues. Germline CDR1 SGHAT, CDR2 FQNNGV. The V and J ends lost 5 bases and 2 bases respectively, with 18 bases between them. CDR3 loop: CASSPDSRGWNYGYTF. The CDR3 DNA is TGTGCCAGCAGCCCGGATTCTAGGGGGTGGAACTATGGCTACACCTTC.

The gene calls are TRBV15 and TRBJ1-4; D gene unclear. The germline CDR1 and CDR2 sequences are LNHNV and YYDKDF (reference sequence). With 0 bases removed from V and 11 bases from J, the gap between germline ends came to 16 bases. There are 15 residues in the CDR3. The CDR3 here is CATSRERQLEEKLFF. The DNA of the CDR3 is TGTGCCACCAGCAGAGAGAGGCAGCTAGAAGAGAAACTGTTTTTT.

The V and J genes are TRBV19 and TRBJ2-3; 7 bases are shared with TRBD2. V was pared by 1 base and J by 3 bases, with 7 bases of the junction left unmatched. Germline CDR1 and CDR2: LNHDA and SQIVND (reference sequence). The CDR3 extends over 16 amino acids. The CDR3: CASSIGGGRETDTQYF. As DNA, the CDR3 is TGTGCCAGTAGTATAGGGGGCGGGAGAGAAACAGATACGCAGTATTTT.

This clone has just one count. The identical CDR3 is also encoded by other nucleotide sequences in the sample. This chain connects TRBV5-4 to TRBJ2-7; tentative D call: TRBD1 (5 bases). Germline CDR1 and CDR2: SGHNT and YYREEE (reference sequence). The CDR3 length is 13 residues. Trimming left V 0 bases short and J 4 bases short, with 8 bases between. The CDR3 spells CASSLGGGYEQYF. Here the CDR3 DNA reads TGTGCCAGCAGCTTGGGGGGCGGTTACGAGCAGTACTTC.

J is TRBJ1-1 and V is TRBV5-1, with TRBD1 matching over 7 bases. Germline assignment: CDR1 SGHRS and CDR2 YFSETQ. V shed 4 bases and J 0 bases; nucleotides not matched to a gene: 9. This CDR3 is built from 16 residues. CDR3 amino acids: CASSPRDSYLNTEAFF. CDR3 DNA sequence: TGCGCCAGCAGCCCCCGGGACAGCTATTTGAACACTGAAGCTTTCTTT.

This clone was found a few times. This chain links TRBV9 with TRBJ1-1; perhaps TRBD1 as D (6 bases). Germline assignment: CDR1 SGDLS and CDR2 YYNGEE. V gave up 0 bases and J gave up 1 base, with 10 bases separating them. The CDR3 runs 15 residues. CDR3 nucleotides: TGTGCCAGCAGCGTAGAGGGGGACGCGAACACTGAAGCTTTCTTT. Encoded protein: CASSVEGDANTEAFF.

The rearrangement joins TRBV6-6 to TRBJ2-5; D is unclear. Germline-derived CDR1 and CDR2 are MNHNY and SVGAGI (reference sequence). CDR3 length: 14 amino acids. The ends were cut back, 2 bases at V and 3 bases at J, with 10 bases in the middle. The CDR3 reads CASSYGASKETQYF. The CDR3 region has the DNA TGTGCCAGCAGTTACGGAGCGTCAAAAGAGACCCAGTACTTC.

Here the CDR3 DNA reads TGTGCCAGCAGTCGGGACAGCCAGATCTATGGCTACACCTTC. Amino acids: CASSRDSQIYGYTF. The chain employs TRBV6-1 and TRBJ1-2; 7 bases fit TRBD1. Losses at the gene ends were 5 bases for V and 4 bases for J; bases not matched to a gene: 7. The CDR3 sequence is 14 residues long. Germline loops: CDR1 MNHNS, CDR2 SASEGT.

The chain links TRBV27 to TRBJ1-3, with unresolved D. CDR1 is MNHEY, CDR2 SMNVEV, per germline (reference sequence). Trimming shortened V by 0 bases and J by 4 bases, and 7 bases separated the two germline ends. CDR3 length: 14 residues. CDR3 nucleotides: TGTGCCAGCAGTTTATCTCAGTCCGGAAACACCATATATTTT. Translation gives CASSLSQSGNTIYF.

The chain combines TRBV7-8 with TRBJ2-1; 10 positions agree with TRBD1. The CDR3 consists of 16 residues. The junction had 11 bases not matched to a gene; V was cut back by 6 bases and J by 6 bases. Germline V gene sequence: CDR1 SGHVS, CDR2 FQNEAQ. The CDR3 here is CASRFLGTGVFNEQFF. The CDR3 coding sequence is TGTGCCAGCAGGTTCCTAGGGACAGGGGTATTCAATGAGCAGTTCTTC.

J is TRBJ2-5 and V is TRBV9; 9 bases align to TRBD1. The J call is in doubt because the DNA end fits TRBJ2-7 better. The CDR3 runs 15 residues. Germline V gene data show CDR1 as SGDLS and CDR2 as YYNGEE. This chain's CDR3 is CASSVGTGTGNEQYF. The DNA of the CDR3 is TGTGCCAGCAGCGTTGGAACCGGGACAGGGAACGAGCAGTACTTC.

J is TRBJ1-2 and V is TRBV28; a weak D match, TRBD1 (6 bases). This CDR3 has 15 amino acids. V lost 5 bases to trimming and J lost 7 bases, with 20 bases between them. Germline CDR1 is MDHEN and CDR2 is SYDVKM. In nucleotides, the CDR3 is TGTGCCAGCAGTACCCACAGGGAAACCTATGTTGGCTACACCTTC. Translated, it gives CASSTHRETYVGYTF.

This rearrangement joins TRBV6-5 to TRBJ1-6, with D possibly matching TRBD1 (5 bases). Germline CDR1 MNHEY, CDR2 SVGAGI. Trimming shortened V by 1 base and J by 9 bases, and 10 bases separated the two germline ends. This CDR3 has 14 residues. The CDR3 nucleotides are TGTGCCAGCAGTTACTTGAATCAGGGTTCACCCCTCCACTTT. Amino acids: CASSYLNQGSPLHF.

J is TRBJ2-5 and V is TRBV5-8; D not resolved. Judging by the DNA end, TRBJ2-7 fits better; the J call may be wrong. The length of the CDR3 is 11 residues. Per the germline V gene, CDR1 is SGHTS and CDR2 is YDEGEE. CDR3 sequence: CASSHNYEQYF. The CDR3 bases are TGTGCCAGCAGCCACAACTACGAGCAGTACTTC.

CDR3 sequence: CASSVGTSGADTQYF. The CDR3 coding sequence is TGTGCCAGCAGCGTAGGCACTAGCGGAGCAGATACGCAGTATTTT. This chain links TRBV9 with TRBJ2-3; 8 bases are a match to TRBD2. The germline V gene encodes CDR1 SGDLS and CDR2 YYNGEE. This CDR3 contains 15 residues. V lost 0 bases to trimming and J lost 4 bases; unmatched junction nucleotides: 4.

V is TRBV7-9 and J is TRBJ1-4; no clear D. Trimming stripped 2 bases from V and 4 bases from J, with 14 bases between. The CDR3 has 16 amino acids. Germline V gives CDR1 SEHNR, CDR2 FQNEAQ (reference sequence). The DNA of the CDR3 is TGTGCCAGCAGCTTAATGGGTGGAGGAGTTAATGAAAAACTGTTTTTT. Translating gives CASSLMGGGVNEKLFF.

There are a few counts of this clone. The rearrangement links TRBV27 to TRBJ2-1; 7 nucleotides line up with TRBD1. CDR3 length equals 15 residues. Losses at the gene ends were 3 bases for V and 0 bases for J; bases not matched to a gene: 2. CDR1 and CDR2 (germline): MNHEY, SMNVEV (reference sequence). CDR3 amino acids: CASSFEGASYNEQFF. The CDR3 DNA is TGTGCCAGCAGTTTTGAGGGGGCCTCCTACAATGAGCAGTTCTTC.

The chain combines TRBV14 with TRBJ2-3; 7 bases agree with TRBD2. V gave up 1 base and J gave up 1 base; unmatched junction bases: 5. This CDR3 spans 16 amino acids. CDR1 is SGHDN, CDR2 FVKESK, per germline. CDR3: CASSQGQRDGTDTQYF. In nucleotides, the CDR3 is TGTGCCAGCAGCCAAGGGCAGCGGGACGGCACAGATACGCAGTATTTT.

The chain combines TRBV15 with TRBJ2-1; D perhaps matches TRBD1 (6 bases). CDR1 is LNHNV, CDR2 YYDKDF, per germline (reference sequence). V lost 5 bases and J 8 bases, leaving 16 bases between the germline ends. CDR3 size: 14 residues. The CDR3 DNA reads as TGTGCCACCAGCCCTCAGGGGTCCGTTCATGAGCAGTTCTTC. Its translation: CATSPQGSVHEQFF.

The chain joins TRBV27 to TRBJ1-5; D remains unclear. The CDR3 contains 14 residues. The V gene lost 2 bases and the J gene lost 5 bases, with 10 bases spanning the gap. CDR1 is MNHEY and CDR2 is SMNVEV in the germline V gene (reference sequence). This CDR3 reads CASSLEAKYQPQHF. CDR3 DNA: TGTGCCAGCAGTTTAGAGGCCAAATATCAGCCCCAGCATTTT.

The chain employs TRBV6-6 and TRBJ1-2; 9 bases agree with TRBD1. The junction had 16 bases not matched to a gene; V was cut back by 6 bases and J by 8 bases. Germline CDR1 and CDR2: MNHNY and SVGAGI (reference sequence). The CDR3 length is 16 residues. The DNA for the CDR3 is TGTGCCAGCAGCCAGACCTTAAAACAGGGGGCTTGGGGCTACACCTTC. Translating it yields CASSQTLKQGAWGYTF.